Below, 9 T cell receptor beta chains from the same sample are listed, as sequenced in a study of blood T cell repertoires in COVID-19. Sequencing used immunoSEQ multiplex PCR; TCRdb keeps in-frame clones, though not all of them. The table shows about 200,000 clones, with roughly 94% occurring only once. Sample: peripheral blood. These receptors all stem from a man younger than 45 with COVID-19, enrolled during active disease.

The chain uses TRBV6-6 and TRBJ2-3; D unresolved. The CDR3 totals 18 residues. Between the trimmed V and J ends, which lost 5 bases and 4 bases, there was a span of 25 bases. The germline gives CDR1 MNHNY, CDR2 SVGAGI (reference sequence). The CDR3 DNA follows: TGTGCCAGCAGTCCCCCGTATCTTCTGTCTGTTCCAGCAGATACGCAGTATTTT. It translates to CASSPPYLLSVPADTQYF.

V is TRBV7-2 and J is TRBJ1-2, with a possible D match to TRBD1 (6 bases). The length of the CDR3 is 16 residues. The germline V gene encodes CDR1 SGHTA and CDR2 FQGNSA. The germline V and J ends were trimmed by 5 bases and 0 bases, with 16 bases remaining between them. The CDR3 bases are TGTGCCAGCAGCCCACAGGGTTCAGGAGCTAACTATGGCTACACCTTC. This translates into CASSPQGSGANYGYTF.

The chain's CDR3 is CASSQRLETAQYF. The DNA of the CDR3 is TGCGCCAGCAGCCAAAGGTTGGAGACTGCCCAGTACTTC. The chain employs TRBV4-1 and TRBJ2-5, with D unresolved. Trimming stripped 2 bases from V and 9 bases from J, with 13 bases between. The CDR3 spans 13 residues. Germline V gene sequence: CDR1 MGHRA, CDR2 YSYEKL.

This chain joins TRBV3-1 (or the pseudogene TRBV3-2) and TRBJ1-1, with 7 nucleotides matching TRBD1. This CDR3 is 15 amino acids long. Trimming cost V 5 bases and J 5 bases; bases outside gene matches: 11. CDR1 is LGHDT, CDR2 YNNKEL, per germline (reference sequence). The CDR3 spells CASSSLTGIGTEAFF. The CDR3 nucleotides are TGTGCCAGCAGCAGCTTGACAGGGATTGGGACTGAAGCTTTCTTT.

The V gene is TRBV5-6, the J gene TRBJ2-3; 8 bases fit TRBD2. V gave up 0 bases and J gave up 10 bases; unmatched junction bases: 10. The germline gives CDR1 SGHDT, CDR2 YYEEEE. The CDR3 contains 15 residues. For the CDR3, the DNA is TGTGCCAGCAGCTTGGCCGGGACTAGAGGAGCGGCGCAGTATTTT. Protein: CASSLAGTRGAAQYF. Full variable domain (remainder filled in from reference TRBV5-6 and TRBJ2-3): DAGVTQSPTHLIKTRGQQVTLRCSPKSGHDTVSWYQQALGQGPQFIFQYYEEEERQRGNFPDRFSGHQFPNYSSELNVNALLLGDSALYLCASSLAGTRGAAQYFGPGTRLTVL.

The chain has TRBV29-1 and TRBJ1-1, with D maybe TRBD1 (5 bases). This CDR3 contains 13 residues. The germline V and J ends were trimmed by 7 bases and 4 bases, with 16 bases remaining between them. CDR1 is SQVTM, CDR2 ANQGSEA, per germline. The CDR3 sequence: CSGIYRSGTEAFF. CDR3 sequence (DNA): TGCAGCGGGATCTACAGGTCGGGCACTGAAGCTTTCTTT.

This chain connects TRBV12-3 or TRBV12-4 to TRBJ1-2; TRBD1 is a possible D gene (6 bases). This CDR3 spans 13 amino acids. V lost 8 bases and J 3 bases, leaving 13 bases between the germline ends. The CDR3, as DNA: TGTGCCAGCGTAAGGGGGTCTCACTATGGCTACACCTTC. This translates into CASVRGSHYGYTF.

This chain connects TRBV7-6 to TRBJ1-6; D is perhaps TRBD1 (6 bases). Deletions cut 5 bases from V and 5 bases from J, with 16 bases between. The CDR3 runs 16 residues. Germline-derived CDR1 and CDR2 are SGHVS and FNYEAQ. The CDR3 DNA is TGTGCCAGCAGCATGGGGGGGGGCGCAGATAATTCACCCCTCCACTTT. Its protein product is CASSMGGGADNSPLHF.

This clone has just one count. V usage is TRBV3-1 (or the pseudogene TRBV3-2) and J usage is TRBJ2-1; D is ambiguous. Trimming took off 3 bases at V and 0 bases at J, with 9 bases between the two ends. The CDR3 is 15 amino acids. Germline lookup yields CDR1 LGHDT and CDR2 YNNKEL (reference sequence). The CDR3 bases are TGTGCCAGCAGCCACGATTCGAGCTCCTACAATGAGCAGTTCTTC. It translates to CASSHDSSSYNEQFF.